The 27 T cell receptor beta chains below all came from one sample that was sequenced in a study of T cell responses to AZD1222 COVID-19 vaccine. Method: immunoSEQ multiplex PCR; TCRdb's copy keeps in-frame clones and lacks some. The data contain over 150,000 clones, approximately 90% of them singletons. Sequences were derived from peripheral blood, sampled on day 0 of AZD1222 vaccination. Receptor source: an adult in good health.

This chain links TRBV19 with TRBJ2-1; weak D call: TRBD1 (6 bases). Germline V gene sequence: CDR1 LNHDA, CDR2 SQIVND (reference sequence). Trimming left V 5 bases short and J 8 bases short, with 19 bases between. This CDR3 spans 15 amino acids. The CDR3 region has the DNA TGTGCCAGTAGTTTCAGGGGTAGGTTTTCGGATGAGCAGTTCTTC. This encodes CASSFRGRFSDEQFF.

V is TRBV5-1 and J is TRBJ2-7; 7 bases line up with TRBD2. Germline lookup yields CDR1 SGHRS and CDR2 YFSETQ. Germline trimming cut 5 bases from V and 5 bases from J; bases unmatched to any gene: 10. The CDR3 totals 14 residues. CDR3 in DNA: TGCGCCAGCAGTACAGGACTAGGGGTCCACGAGCAGTACTTC. Protein: CASSTGLGVHEQYF.

This chain joins TRBV27 and TRBJ2-7, with D possibly being TRBD2 (5 bases). The CDR3 is made up of 14 amino acids. V lost 3 bases to trimming and J lost 2 bases, with 11 bases between them. Germline values: CDR1 MNHEY, CDR2 SMNVEV (reference sequence). The CDR3, as DNA: TGTGCCAGCAGTTTCTCCCCCGGGGCCTACGAGCAGTACTTC. This encodes CASSFSPGAYEQYF.

CDR3 loop: CAARPGTANEKLFF. CDR3 sequence (DNA): TGTGCCGCTCGACCCGGGACAGCTAATGAAAAACTGTTTTTT. This chain uses TRBV19 with TRBJ1-4; 7 nucleotides match TRBD1. This CDR3 region has 14 residues. After removal of 11 bases from V and 3 bases from J, the junction contained 9 bases not matched to a gene. Germline CDR1 is LNHDA and CDR2 is SQIVND (reference sequence).

The chain links TRBV28 to TRBJ1-5, with 9 bases identical to TRBD1. Germline V gives CDR1 MDHEN, CDR2 SYDVKM. V shed 7 bases, J shed 5 bases, and the junction held 3 bases outside the gene matches. The CDR3 totals 13 residues. The CDR3 region is CASTRQGDQPQHF. CDR3 nucleotides: TGTGCCAGCACCCGACAGGGGGATCAGCCCCAGCATTTT.

This clone has more than one count but fewer than ten. The rearrangement uses TRBV5-1 and TRBJ2-1; no definite D call. Germline V gene data show CDR1 as SGHRS and CDR2 as YFSETQ. Deletions cut 0 bases from V and 4 bases from J, with 8 bases between. CDR3 length equals 14 residues. CDR3 amino acids: CASSLDRAYNEQFF. Here the CDR3 DNA reads TGCGCCAGCAGCTTGGACCGTGCGTACAATGAGCAGTTCTTC.

The chain combines TRBV5-1 with TRBJ1-2; D is possibly TRBD1 (5 bases). The germline V and J ends were trimmed by 5 bases and 6 bases, with 17 bases remaining between them. The CDR3 has 14 amino acids. Germline V gene sequence: CDR1 SGHRS, CDR2 YFSETQ. CDR3: CASSKGRLGHGYTF. CDR3 bases: TGCGCCAGCAGTAAGGGACGGCTAGGCCATGGCTACACCTTC.

This chain joins TRBV6-5 and TRBJ2-5; D is undetermined. The CDR3 totals 11 residues. Germline CDR1 is MNHEY and CDR2 is SVGAGI. V lost 5 bases and J lost 5, with 6 bases in between. The CDR3 DNA reads TGTGCCAGCAGTATCGAGGAGACCCAGTACTTC. Translating gives CASSIEETQYF.

The chain couples TRBV11-2 to TRBJ2-7; no definite D call. This CDR3 contains 15 residues. The germline gives CDR1 SGHAT, CDR2 FQNNGV. V dropped 0 bases and J dropped 2 bases, with 11 bases sitting between them. The CDR3 DNA sequence: TGTGCCAGCAGCTTAGATTCTCGCCTAGCCTACGAGCAGTACTTC. Its translation: CASSLDSRLAYEQYF. The full variable domain, with the rest looked up from reference TRBV11-2 and TRBJ2-7, is EAGVAQSPRYKIIEKRQSVAFWCNPISGHATLYWYQQILGQGPKLLIQFQNNGVVDDSQLPKDRFSAERLKGVDSTLKIQPAKLEDSAVYLCASSLDSRLAYEQYFGPGTRLTVT.

This chain links TRBV3-1 (or the pseudogene TRBV3-2) with TRBJ2-7, with TRBD1 identical over 8 bases. The CDR3 has 17 residues. Germline trimming cut 3 bases from V and 5 bases from J; bases unmatched to any gene: 15. The V gene's germline CDR1 is LGHDT and CDR2 YNNKEL (reference sequence). The CDR3 DNA sequence: TGTGCCAGCAGCCAGAAGGGGACTCCGGACAGGGACCACGAGCAGTACTTC. This codes for CASSQKGTPDRDHEQYF.

The chain recombines TRBV6-5 with TRBJ2-7, with 7 bases lining up with TRBD1. Trimming took 5 bases from V and 2 from J; bases not matched to a gene: 9. Per the germline V gene, CDR1 is MNHEY and CDR2 is SVGAGI. CDR3 length: 15 amino acids. CDR3 sequence reads: CASSPKYQGAYEQYF. CDR3 bases: TGTGCCAGCAGTCCCAAATACCAGGGGGCCTACGAGCAGTACTTC.

V gene TRBV27 combines with J gene TRBJ1-6; TRBD1 aligns across 9 bases. Unmatched junction bases numbered 9, after V lost 5 bases and J lost 7 bases. The V gene's germline CDR1 is MNHEY and CDR2 SMNVEV (reference sequence). CDR3 length: 16 residues. CDR3 nucleotide sequence: TGTGCCAGCAGTCTAGGCGCCGGGACAGGGAATTCACCCCTCCACTTT. Translation: CASSLGAGTGNSPLHF.

This sequence joins TRBV5-1 and TRBJ2-7, with D possibly matching TRBD2 (5 bases). Germline V lookup: CDR1 SGHRS, CDR2 YFSETQ. Trimming took 4 bases from V and 0 from J, leaving 11 bases between them. This CDR3 region has 14 residues. CDR3 sequence reads: CASSPTGVSYEQYF. The DNA for the CDR3 is TGCGCCAGCAGCCCGACCGGGGTCTCCTACGAGCAGTACTTC. The full variable domain, completed using reference TRBV5-1 and TRBJ2-7, is KAGVTQTPRYLIKTRGQQVTLSCSPISGHRSVSWYQQTPGQGLQFLFEYFSETQRNKGNFPGRFSGRQFSNSRSEMNVSTLELGDSALYLCASSPTGVSYEQYFGPGTRLTVT.

This clone has just one count. One junction end disagrees with the germline gene, perhaps due to a read error. The chain recombines TRBV18 with TRBJ2-7; D is possibly TRBD1 (6 bases). This CDR3 is built from 14 residues. Germline values: CDR1 KGHSH, CDR2 LQKENI. CDR3 amino acids: CATSTGRASYEQYF. The CDR3 DNA is TGTGCCACCTCAACAGGGCGCGCCTCCTACGAGCAGTACTTC.

The rearrangement links TRBV18 to TRBJ2-7; D is perhaps TRBD2 (5 bases). This CDR3 has 12 residues. Trimming cost V 6 bases and J 9 bases, with 15 bases left between them. Germline-derived CDR1 and CDR2 are KGHSH and LQKENI. CDR3 region: CASSRGPEGQYF. The CDR3 DNA is TGTGCCAGCTCCAGAGGACCCGAGGGGCAGTACTTC.

J is TRBJ1-4 and V is TRBV5-1, with 7 bases matching TRBD1. The CDR3 loop spans 15 amino acids. Per the germline V gene, CDR1 is SGHRS and CDR2 is YFSETQ. V lost 5 bases, J lost 5 bases, and 9 bases stayed unmatched. CDR3 residues: CASRTTGTANEKLFF. DNA for the CDR3: TGCGCCAGCAGAACAACCGGGACAGCAAATGAAAAACTGTTTTTT.

This clone occurred a few times. The rearrangement uses TRBV28 and TRBJ2-7; D remains ambiguous. The CDR3 is 13 amino acids. The germline CDR1 and CDR2 sequences are MDHEN and SYDVKM. Trimming removed 6 bases from V and 7 bases from J, with 16 bases in between. In nucleotides, the CDR3 is TGTGCCAGCAGCGCGCCGGGCCTAAAAGAGCAGTACTTC. This translates into CASSAPGLKEQYF.

V gene TRBV7-2 combines with J gene TRBJ2-3; no clear D. Germline V gene lookup returns CDR1 SGHTA and CDR2 FQGNSA. V was pared by 2 bases and J by 4 bases, with 7 bases between. The CDR3 is 13 residues long. For the CDR3, the DNA is TGTGCCAGCAGCTTAAGTGAGGCAGATACGCAGTATTTT. Translation gives CASSLSEADTQYF.

The chain combines TRBV3-1 (or the pseudogene TRBV3-2) with TRBJ2-2; 8 positions agree with TRBD2. Germline CDR1 LGHDT, CDR2 YNNKEL (reference sequence). CDR3 length equals 15 residues. The V and J ends lost 10 bases and 3 bases, in that order; junction bases with no gene match: 10. The CDR3 is CATRLAGPDTGELFF. CDR3 nucleotide sequence: TGTGCCACCAGGTTAGCGGGACCAGACACCGGGGAGCTGTTTTTT.

A note on this clone: Sequence at one end of the junction differs from germline and may be a read error. The V gene is TRBV5-4, the J gene TRBJ1-1, with 7 bases fitting TRBD1. This CDR3 contains 12 residues. Germline V gene data show CDR1 as SGHNT and CDR2 as YYREEE (reference sequence). The CDR3 region is CASSPGTAEGSF. The CDR3 DNA is TGTGCCAGCAGCCCCGGGACAGCCGAAGGTTCTTTT. Drawing the rest from reference TRBV5-4 and TRBJ1-1, the complete variable domain is ETGVTQSPTHLIKTRGQQVTLRCSSQSGHNTVSWYQQALGQGPQFIFQYYREEENGRGNFPPRFSGLQFPNYSSELNVNALELDDSALYLCASSPGTAEGSFGQGTRLTVV.

V is TRBV28 and J is TRBJ2-7; 14 bases line up with TRBD2. Per the germline V gene, CDR1 is MDHEN and CDR2 is SYDVKM. J was trimmed by 6 bases and V by 8 bases; bases with no gene match: 9. The length of the CDR3 is 15 residues. In nucleotides, the CDR3 is TGTGCCAGCCTAACTTGGACTAGCGGGAGGAGCGAGCAGTACTTC. Translation gives CASLTWTSGRSEQYF.

This chain joins TRBV18 and TRBJ2-1; D is unclear. The V end lost 2 bases, the J end lost 4 bases, and 12 bases lay between the germline ends. CDR1 and CDR2 (germline): KGHSH, LQKENI. The length of the CDR3 is 15 residues. Written as DNA, the CDR3 is TGTGCCAGCTCACCAGGGTTGGCCGGATACAATGAGCAGTTCTTC. It codes for CASSPGLAGYNEQFF.

This clone was seen a handful of times. The J gene is TRBJ1-5, the V gene TRBV19; TRBD1 agrees at 9 bases. From germline, CDR1 is LNHDA and CDR2 SQIVND (reference sequence). The CDR3 runs to 17 residues. Trimming at V came to 4 bases and at J to 7 bases, leaving 14 bases not matched to a gene. The CDR3 DNA reads TGTGCCAGTAGTAGCTGGACAGGGGAGGGGAGAGGGCAGCCCCAGCATTTT. This encodes CASSSWTGEGRGQPQHF.

The chain uses TRBV11-2 and TRBJ2-1; 9 nucleotides line up with TRBD2. J was trimmed by 3 bases and V by 1 base; bases with no gene match: 4. Germline V gene sequence: CDR1 SGHAT, CDR2 FQNNGV. The CDR3 contains 16 residues. CDR3 sequence reads: CASSLGGLARYNEQFF. The CDR3 DNA is TGTGCCAGCAGCTTAGGCGGACTAGCGCGCTACAATGAGCAGTTCTTC.

A single count supports this clone. V gene TRBV18 combines with J gene TRBJ1-1; 7 nucleotides match TRBD1. The V gene end was trimmed by 1 base and the J gene end by 4 bases; junction bases not matched to a gene: 3. Germline V gives CDR1 KGHSH, CDR2 LQKENI. The CDR3 is 14 residues long. The CDR3 nucleotides are TGTGCCAGCTCACCACAGGGGGCTACCACTGAAGCTTTCTTT. Its protein product is CASSPQGATTEAFF.

The V call is TRBV7-2, the J call TRBJ2-7, with TRBD2 as a possible D gene (6 bases). Trimming shortened V by 4 bases and J by 2 bases, and 18 bases separated the two germline ends. The CDR3 spans 16 residues. In germline, CDR1 is SGHTA, CDR2 FQGNSA. In DNA, the CDR3 is TGTGCCAGCAGCTCCGGAGGGCGGGTGGTAACCTACGAGCAGTACTTC. This codes for CASSSGGRVVTYEQYF.

V gene TRBV28 combines with J gene TRBJ1-5, with D perhaps matching TRBD1 (6 bases). The CDR3 extends over 14 amino acids. CDR1 and CDR2 from the germline V gene are MDHEN and SYDVKM. Trimming shortened V by 6 bases and J by 6 bases, and 15 bases separated the two germline ends. The CDR3 DNA follows: TGTGCCAGCAGAGGGGGACGTACCATTCAGCCCCAGCATTTT. Translation: CASRGGRTIQPQHF.